One sample yielded the 4 T cell receptor beta chains listed below, sequenced in a study of T cell responses to AZD1222 COVID-19 vaccine. Sequenced by immunoSEQ multiplex PCR; TCRdb stores in-frame clones only, minus some. The data contain 130,000 or so clones, more than 85% of them seen just once; the ten biggest clones take up around 10%. The sequencing used peripheral blood, collected on day 0 of MenACWY control vaccination. Every receptor here comes from an adult in good health.

The chain carries TRBV2 and TRBJ1-2; a possible D gene is TRBD1 (5 bases). Per germline, CDR1 SNHLY and CDR2 FYNNEI. There are 13 residues in the CDR3. The V gene lost 4 bases and the J gene lost 4 bases, with 10 bases spanning the gap. CDR3 nucleotides: TGTGCCAGCAGTGGGACACCAGGCTATGGCTACACCTTC. It encodes CASSGTPGYGYTF.

The chain couples TRBV7-2 to TRBJ2-1; 14 bases map to TRBD2. The CDR3 loop spans 18 amino acids. Germline CDR1 and CDR2: SGHTA and FQGNSA. V shed 4 bases, J shed 5 bases, and the junction held 10 bases outside the gene matches. This CDR3 reads CASSSPFSTSGRDNEQFF. The CDR3 nucleotides read TGTGCCAGCAGCTCGCCCTTCTCGACTAGCGGGAGGGACAATGAGCAGTTCTTC. The variable domain in full, completed from reference TRBV7-2 and TRBJ2-1, reads GAGVSQSPSNKVTEKGKDVELRCDPISGHTALYWYRQSLGQGLEFLIYFQGNSAPDKSGLPSDRFSAERTGGSVSTLTIQRTQQEDSAVYLCASSSPFSTSGRDNEQFFGPGTRLTVL.

The rearrangement joins TRBV5-8 to TRBJ2-1; TRBD2 matches 13 bases. Per the germline V gene, CDR1 is SGHTS and CDR2 is YDEGEE. The CDR3 covers 15 residues. V trimming: 1 base; J trimming: 8 bases; junction bases outside the gene matches: 3. CDR3 residues: CASSLRTSGRYEQFF. CDR3 DNA: TGTGCCAGCAGCTTGCGGACTAGCGGGAGATATGAGCAGTTCTTC.

The CDR3 spells CASSYYHRAEAFF. The CDR3 DNA sequence: TGTGCCAGCAGTTACTACCATCGGGCTGAAGCTTTCTTT. This chain joins TRBV6-6 and TRBJ1-1; D gene uncertain. Deletions cut 1 base from V and 6 bases from J, with 9 bases between. The CDR3 is made up of 13 amino acids. Per germline, CDR1 MNHNY and CDR2 SVGAGI (reference sequence).